Given below is one T cell receptor beta chain in context. Its antigen is undetermined. The sample originates from a study of cytomegalovirus exposure and HLA in healthy donors. Study background: The roughly 120 million unique TCR beta sequences, from roughly 170 million T cells, were found by an earlier analysis. Study results and limitations: Per a later analysis, 15,000 to 20,000 TCR beta sequences showed association with HLA alleles at 0.05 false discovery rate.

Primers included in the PCR were 60 Vbeta and 13 Jbeta primers. Original processing methods: Approximately 12 million of 80 million or so unique TCR beta chains were shared, per a later count. Measured with immunoSEQ multiplex PCR; TCRdb has only the in-frame clones, and not every one. V and J calls and clone size come straight from that table; D and trimming were deduced from the DNA. This sample carries tens of thousands of clones, 81% of them seen once, and the ten largest clones take roughly 1.3%. With 5 bases removed from V and 7 bases from J, the gap between germline ends came to 12 bases. The CDR3 contains 13 residues. Per the germline V gene, CDR1 is SGHTA and CDR2 is FQGNSA.

This sequence originates from a girl under 10 years old in good health and CMV-seropositive. The V and J genes are TRBV7-2 and TRBJ2-1; maybe TRBD2 (7 bases). Sequenced input: PBMCs. CDR3 sequence (DNA): TGTGCCAGCAGCGGACTAGGGGGAAATGAGCAGTTCTTC. The encoded protein is CASSGLGGNEQFF.